One sample yielded the 24 T cell receptor beta chains listed below, sequenced in a study of blood T cell repertoires in COVID-19. The repertoire was sequenced with immunoSEQ multiplex PCR; TCRdb's copy has only in-frame clones and lacks some. Here the sample spans approximately 120,000 clones, around 81% being singletons. Source material: peripheral blood. These receptors came from a human donor in a cohort sampled during active COVID-19.

The chain is built from TRBV28 and TRBJ2-1, with 13 positions matching TRBD2. V lost 5 bases to trimming and J lost 0 bases; unmatched junction nucleotides: 10. The CDR3 is 19 amino acids. Germline V gene lookup returns CDR1 MDHEN and CDR2 SYDVKM. CDR3 bases: TGTGCCAGCAGTACCTGGGGACTAGCGGGACTAAGCTCCTACAATGAGCAGTTCTTC. This codes for CASSTWGLAGLSSYNEQFF. The whole variable domain, remainder taken from reference TRBV28 and TRBJ2-1, is DVKVTQSSRYLVKRTGEKVFLECVQDMDHENMFWYRQDPGLGLRLIYFSYDVKMKEKGDIPEGYSVSREKKERFSLILESASTNQTSMYLCASSTWGLAGLSSYNEQFFGPGTRLTVL.

The V call is TRBV19, the J call TRBJ1-4; D is perhaps TRBD1 (6 bases). The CDR3 sequence is 14 residues long. The V and J ends lost 7 bases and 2 bases respectively, with 11 bases between them. Looked up from germline, CDR1 is LNHDA and CDR2 is SQIVND (reference sequence). The CDR3 coding sequence is TGTGCCAGTAATCGGGACACCACTAATGAAAAACTGTTTTTT. It yields the protein CASNRDTTNEKLFF.

This clone came up once. CDR3 sequence (DNA): TGTGCCAGCAGCCCAATCGGGCTCGGGGCGGGAGGGGCCTACGAGCAGTACTTC. Translating gives CASSPIGLGAGGAYEQYF. The chain is built from TRBV7-2 and TRBJ2-7; 9 bases line up with TRBD2. The CDR3 consists of 18 residues. The junction had 16 bases not matched to a gene; V was cut back by 5 bases and J by 2 bases. The germline gives CDR1 SGHTA, CDR2 FQGNSA.

This clone was seen only once. The chain has TRBV18 and TRBJ2-7; 7 positions match TRBD1. The CDR3 length is 15 residues. Germline V CDR1 and CDR2: KGHSH, LQKENI. The V gene end was trimmed by 3 bases and the J gene end by 4 bases; junction bases not matched to a gene: 9. The CDR3 sequence: CASSPEDRISYEQYF. In DNA form, the CDR3 reads TGTGCCAGCTCACCCGAGGACAGGATCTCATACGAGCAGTACTTC.

This sequence joins TRBV5-1 and TRBJ1-4; 7 bases align to TRBD1. The CDR3 spans 14 residues. V was clipped by 5 bases and J by 5 bases; unmatched bases: 6. Per germline, CDR1 SGHRS and CDR2 YFSETQ. CDR3 in amino acids: CASSHRGANEKLFF. DNA for the CDR3: TGCGCCAGCAGTCACAGGGGCGCCAATGAAAAACTGTTTTTT.

The table lists this clone with a count of one. The V and J genes are TRBV6-2 or TRBV6-3 and TRBJ2-3, with D maybe TRBD2 (7 bases). Germline V gene sequence: CDR1 MNHEY, CDR2 SVGEGT. V dropped 2 bases and J dropped 6 bases, with 18 bases sitting between them. The length of the CDR3 is 16 residues. CDR3 in DNA: TGTGCCAGCAGTTACCGCGGGGGCACCACCTCCGATACGCAGTATTTT. It is translated as CASSYRGGTTSDTQYF.

This rearrangement joins TRBV7-6 to TRBJ2-1; 10 positions agree with TRBD2. Germline loops: CDR1 SGHVS, CDR2 FNYEAQ. This CDR3 region has 15 residues. The V segment lost 5 bases and the J segment 7 bases; nucleotides outside the gene matches: 8. The CDR3 loop is CASSRSGRGTNEQFF. The CDR3 DNA is TGTGCCAGCAGCCGGAGCGGGAGGGGTACGAATGAGCAGTTCTTC. Complete variable domain (other parts from reference TRBV7-6 and TRBJ2-1): GAGVSQSPRYKVTKRGQDVALRCDPISGHVSLYWYRQALGQGPEFLTYFNYEAQQDKSGLPNDRFSAERPEGSISTLTIQRTEQRDSAMYRCASSRSGRGTNEQFFGPGTRLTVL.

V usage is TRBV5-6 and J usage is TRBJ2-2; 10 nucleotides agree with TRBD2. CDR3 length equals 17 residues. V was pared by 7 bases and J by 4 bases, with 13 bases of the junction left unmatched. Germline V gives CDR1 SGHDT, CDR2 YYEEEE. The CDR3: CASSGLAGVSPTGELFF. The CDR3 DNA sequence: TGTGCCAGCTCGGGGCTAGCGGGAGTCAGCCCCACCGGGGAGCTGTTTTTT.

The chain uses TRBV30 and TRBJ2-5; TRBD1 is a possible D gene (5 bases). The CDR3 covers 12 residues. V lost 4 bases to trimming and J lost 5 bases, with 11 bases between them. CDR1 and CDR2 from the germline V gene are GTSNPN and SVGIG (reference sequence). The CDR3, as DNA: TGTGCCTGGACAGGGTCCGCGGAGACCCAGTACTTC. Protein: CAWTGSAETQYF.

The V and J genes are TRBV30 and TRBJ1-3; D gene uncertain. Between the trimmed V and J ends, which lost 0 bases and 0 bases, there was a span of 12 bases. The CDR3 extends over 16 amino acids. The germline V gene has CDR1 GTSNPN and CDR2 SVGIG (reference sequence). Here the CDR3 reads CAWSVLWARSGNTIYF. CDR3 DNA sequence: TGTGCCTGGAGTGTACTTTGGGCCCGCTCTGGAAACACCATATATTTT.

The V gene is TRBV27, the J gene TRBJ1-1; perhaps TRBD1 as D (6 bases). CDR3 size: 12 residues. The germline V and J ends were trimmed by 3 bases and 9 bases, with 11 bases remaining between them. CDR1 is MNHEY, CDR2 SMNVEV, per germline (reference sequence). For the CDR3, the DNA is TGTGCCAGCAGTTTCGTCCAGGGGCAAGCTTTCTTT. This gives the protein CASSFVQGQAFF.

The chain couples TRBV7-2 to TRBJ2-5, with a possible D match to TRBD1 (8 bases). This CDR3 is 16 amino acids long. V was clipped by 6 bases and J by 5 bases, with 22 bases between them. Per the germline V gene, CDR1 is SGHTA and CDR2 is FQGNSA. CDR3 loop: CASRRSGTGSRETQYF. CDR3 DNA sequence: TGTGCCAGCAGGCGGAGCGGGACAGGTTCCCGGGAGACCCAGTACTTC.

This chain uses TRBV28 with TRBJ1-2; unclear D gene. Germline V gene sequence: CDR1 MDHEN, CDR2 SYDVKM. The V gene lost 2 bases and the J gene lost 5 bases, with 6 bases spanning the gap. This CDR3 contains 12 residues. CDR3: CASSLTDYGYTF. The CDR3 coding sequence is TGTGCCAGCAGTTTAACAGATTATGGCTACACCTTC.

This clone turned up a few times. J is TRBJ2-1 and V is TRBV5-6; 8 nucleotides align to TRBD2. Trimming at V came to 5 bases and at J to 5 bases, leaving 6 bases not matched to a gene. The CDR3 loop spans 14 amino acids. Germline V gene data show CDR1 as SGHDT and CDR2 as YYEEEE. The CDR3 protein is CASRTTSGNNEQFF. The DNA for the CDR3 is TGTGCCAGCAGGACCACTAGCGGAAACAATGAGCAGTTCTTC.

The rearrangement uses TRBV18 and TRBJ1-2, with D possibly matching TRBD1 (5 bases). V was pared by 3 bases and J by 5 bases, with 19 bases between. CDR1 and CDR2 from the germline V gene are KGHSH and LQKENI. CDR3 length: 16 residues. CDR3 amino acids: CASSPPTTGGVYGYTF. In DNA, the CDR3 is TGTGCCAGCTCACCTCCTACCACAGGTGGGGTATATGGCTACACCTTC.

The chain links TRBV7-9 to TRBJ2-7; D unresolved. CDR1 SEHNR and CDR2 FQNEAQ come from the germline V gene (reference sequence). This CDR3 has 13 residues. V shed 5 bases and J shed 0 bases, with 8 bases lying between them. Here the CDR3 reads CASSPESSYEQYF. CDR3 sequence (DNA): TGTGCCAGCAGCCCGGAGTCCTCCTACGAGCAGTACTTC.

The chain uses TRBV7-9 and TRBJ2-1, with D possibly TRBD2 on 6 matching bases. Trimming cost V 8 bases and J 7 bases, with 18 bases left between them. The CDR3 runs to 14 residues. Germline CDR1 reads SEHNR; CDR2 reads FQNEAQ (reference sequence). This chain's CDR3 is CASLRVEGRNEQFF. DNA for the CDR3: TGTGCCAGCCTACGTGTGGAGGGGAGGAATGAGCAGTTCTTC.

V is TRBV6-2 or TRBV6-3 and J is TRBJ2-7, with 8 positions matching TRBD2. V gave up 5 bases and J gave up 5 bases; unmatched junction bases: 11. The CDR3 is made up of 15 amino acids. CDR1 is MNHEY and CDR2 is SVGEGT in the germline V gene. CDR3 nucleotide sequence: TGTGCCAGCAGTGGACCGGGACTAGTCCCCAACGAGCAGTACTTC. Protein product: CASSGPGLVPNEQYF.

The rearrangement joins TRBV29-1 to TRBJ1-4, with TRBD1 identical over 10 bases. The CDR3 consists of 15 residues. The germline V gene has CDR1 SQVTM and CDR2 ANQGSEA. The V and J ends lost 6 bases and 8 bases, in that order; junction bases with no gene match: 12. CDR3 residues: CSVTGTGVGGEKLFF. CDR3 nucleotides: TGCAGCGTGACCGGGACAGGGGTAGGGGGAGAAAAACTGTTTTTT.

The DNA for the CDR3 is TGTGCCAGCATGTTTCTAAACTCCTACGAGCAGTACTTC. Its translation is CASMFLNSYEQYF. This rearrangement joins TRBV2 to TRBJ2-7, with D unresolved. The germline V and J ends were trimmed by 7 bases and 0 bases, with 10 bases remaining between them. The germline V gene encodes CDR1 SNHLY and CDR2 FYNNEI. CDR3 size: 13 residues.

J is TRBJ1-1 and V is TRBV7-2; maybe TRBD1 (6 bases). V lost 4 bases and J 5 bases, leaving 17 bases between the germline ends. CDR3 length: 15 residues. CDR1 and CDR2 from the germline V gene are SGHTA and FQGNSA. CDR3 sequence reads: CASSSPRQGKTEAFF. CDR3 DNA sequence: TGTGCCAGCAGCTCCCCCCGCCAGGGGAAGACTGAAGCTTTCTTT.

The chain recombines TRBV15 with TRBJ1-5, with TRBD1 identical over 7 bases. The CDR3 is 17 amino acids. Germline V gene data show CDR1 as LNHNV and CDR2 as YYDKDF (reference sequence). Trimming at V came to 4 bases and at J to 0 bases, leaving 9 bases not matched to a gene. The CDR3 region has the DNA TGTGCCACCAGCAACCATCGGACAGGCCCTAGCAATCAGCCCCAGCATTTT. It translates to CATSNHRTGPSNQPQHF. The full variable domain, in which reference TRBV15 and TRBJ1-5 provide the parts outside the CDR3, is DAMVIQNPRYQVTQFGKPVTLSCSQTLNHNVMYWYQQKSSQAPKLLFHYYDKDFNNEADTPDNFQSRRPNTSFCFLDIRSPGLGDTAMYLCATSNHRTGPSNQPQHFGDGTRLSIL.

The V and J genes are TRBV29-1 and TRBJ1-1; D possibly corresponds to TRBD1 (5 bases). Germline values: CDR1 SQVTM, CDR2 ANQGSEA. The CDR3 totals 13 residues. V was cut by 6 bases and J by 4 bases, with 15 bases left in between. CDR3 loop: CSVGGGVGTEAFF. For the CDR3, the DNA is TGCAGCGTGGGGGGAGGGGTAGGCACTGAAGCTTTCTTT.

V gene TRBV5-1 combines with J gene TRBJ2-7; 9 nucleotides agree with TRBD1. V shed 5 bases, J shed 5 bases, and the junction held 5 bases outside the gene matches. CDR1 is SGHRS and CDR2 is YFSETQ in the germline V gene. The CDR3 is 13 residues long. CDR3 nucleotides: TGCGCCAGCAGAATACAGGGGGCCAACGAGCAGTACTTC. The encoded protein is CASRIQGANEQYF.